This T cell receptor beta chain comes out of a study of T cell repertoires in cytomegalovirus infection. On the study more broadly: Indications came from public TCR beta signatures; they pointed to CMV infection and to a matching HLA type.

Germline V gene sequence: CDR1 MNHEY, CDR2 SVGEGT. There are 16 residues in the CDR3. V was trimmed by 7 bases and J by 0 bases, leaving 16 bases between them. Comment on this clonotype: No antigen is known for it.

The study's findings and limits: Identification of carriers of CMV plus the relevant HLA was achieved through cumulative public TCR beta family frequency. The ex vivo response showed dominance by HLA-C-restricted CMV-specific TCR beta clonotypes.

TCRdb reprocessed the reads via MiXCR and lists one record per CDR3 protein. Found here are almost 300,000 distinct CDR3 sequences, around 10% of them singletons; the top ten hold around 2.4%. Sample: PBMCs. The V gene is TRBV6-2 or TRBV6-3, the J gene TRBJ1-5; D call uncertain. The sequence derives from a human donor in good health (CMV status not recorded). Some clones in this sample may be carry-over from other donors' samples. CDR3 region: CASKPGIQYSNQPQHF. In nucleotides, the CDR3 is TGTGCCAGCAAACCCGGGATACAATATAGCAATCAGCCCCAGCATTTT.